A selection of T cell receptor beta chains follows, all from one sample in a study of blood T cell repertoires in COVID-19. This table comes from immunoSEQ multiplex PCR, and its TCRdb copy is limited to in-frame clones, with some not included. Among some 220,000 clones listed, 84% were seen once. Input material: peripheral blood. The receptors originated from a man aged 50-59 years with active or convalescent COVID-19. Both conserved end residues are part of each CDR3. The D gene is left open where the match is weak. Not every row has a clone size; where given, it reads once, few, many or a size class.

j_call d_call clone_size v_call cdr3_nt cdr3_aa
TRBJ2-2 TRBD1 - TRBV4-1 TGCGCCAGCAGCAAACCTCCGGGACAGGGGTCCGGGGAGCTGTTTTTT CASSKPPGQGSGELFF
TRBJ2-1 TRBD2 - TRBV7-3 TGTGCCAGCAGCTCGGGACTAGCGGGAGCGTCCGAGCAGTTCTTC CASSSGLAGASEQFF
TRBJ2-7 - - TRBV2 TGTGCCAGCAGTCAACAGGGCGGCGGATCCTACGAGCAGTACTTC CASSQQGGGSYEQYF
TRBJ2-5 - - TRBV5-6 TGTGCCAGCAGCTTATGGGCGGGACACCAAGAGACCCAGTACTTC CASSLWAGHQETQYF
TRBJ2-1 - - TRBV6-5 TGTGCCAGCAGCTTTACAGGGTCCCTCTACAATGAGCAGTTCTTC CASSFTGSLYNEQFF
TRBJ2-7 TRBD2 - TRBV4-1 TGCGCCAGCAGCCAAGTTACTAGCGGGCCGATCTCCTACGAGCAGTACTTC CASSQVTSGPISYEQYF
TRBJ2-1 - - TRBV10-3 TGTGCCATCGGGTCGGGTAGCGGCAATGAGCAGTTCTTC CAIGSGSGNEQFF
TRBJ2-5 - once TRBV5-4 TGTGCCAGCAGCAGGACACCGCAAGAGACCCAGTACTTC CASSRTPQETQYF
TRBJ2-1 TRBD1 - TRBV7-3 TGTGCCAGCAGCCGGACAGGGGGCATGTACAATGAGCAGTTCTTC CASSRTGGMYNEQFF
TRBJ2-6 - - TRBV28 TGTGCCAGCAGCTCACCAGGGAAATCTGGGGCCAACGTCCTGACTTTC CASSSPGKSGANVLTF
TRBJ2-6 TRBD2 - TRBV7-8 TGTGCCAGCAGCTTAGGAAACCTAGCGGGAACGTCTGAGGCCAACGTCCTGACTTTC CASSLGNLAGTSEANVLTF
TRBJ2-3 TRBD2 - TRBV9 TGTGCCAGCAACGGCGGGAGGGCTACAGATACGCAGTATTTT CASNGGRATDTQYF
TRBJ2-5 - - TRBV27 TGTGCCAGCAGTCTTTTATTCACGGACAGAATGTACCAAGAGACCCAGTACTTC CASSLLFTDRMYQETQYF
TRBJ1-1 - few TRBV12-3/TRBV12-4 TGTGCCAGCACAGGGGCAAGCACTGAAGCTTTCTTT CASTGASTEAFF
TRBJ2-3 TRBD2 once TRBV3-1/TRBV3-2 TGTGCCAGCAGCCAAGACTCCGGGACTAGCGGGGGCACAGATACGCAGTATTTT CASSQDSGTSGGTDTQYF
TRBJ2-2 - - TRBV5-5 TGTGCCAGCAGCTTGGGCGGTAAAAACACCGGGGAGCTGTTTTTT CASSLGGKNTGELFF
TRBJ2-7 - - TRBV7-9 TGTGCCATAGGGGGTCCCCTCTCCTACGAGCAGTACTTC CAIGGPLSYEQYF
TRBJ2-1 - once TRBV9 TGTGCCAGCGCGGGACTTCCCTACAATGAGCAGTTCTTC CASAGLPYNEQFF
TRBJ2-5 TRBD2 - TRBV27 TGTGCCAGCAGTTCGGGACTAGACTTAGAGACCCAGTACTTC CASSSGLDLETQYF
TRBJ2-2 - once TRBV7-9 TGTGCCAGCAGCCGACAGGGCGGGACCAACACCGGGGAGCTGTTTTTT CASSRQGGTNTGELFF
TRBJ1-2 - few TRBV7-9 TGTGCCAGCAGCCTCATGTCCCCTGCAGGGGCAAACGGCTACACCTTC CASSLMSPAGANGYTF
TRBJ2-1 TRBD1 - TRBV7-8 TGTGCCAGCAGCGGGACAGGGGGGTACAATGAGCAGTTCTTC CASSGTGGYNEQFF
TRBJ2-1 TRBD1 - TRBV15 TGTGCCACCAGCATCAAGACGGGACAGGGGGGCAATGAGCAGTTCTTC CATSIKTGQGGNEQFF
TRBJ2-7 - - TRBV6-5 TGTGCCAGCGGGGGGCGGGAGTGGGCCGAGCAGTACTTC CASGGREWAEQYF
TRBJ1-1 - few TRBV5-1 TGCGCCAGCAGCTTTGCGGGGGGGAACACTGAAGCTTTCTTT CASSFAGGNTEAFF
TRBJ2-3 TRBD2 - TRBV6-2/TRBV6-3 TGTGCCAGCAGTCCGGGACTAGCGTGGGGGGTAGATACGCAGTATTTT CASSPGLAWGVDTQYF
TRBJ1-5 - - TRBV10-3 TGTGCCATCAGTGAGTCAACGGTTAGCAATCAGCCCCAGCATTTT CAISESTVSNQPQHF
TRBJ1-4 TRBD1 - TRBV3-1/TRBV3-2 TGTGCCAGCAGCCATCCTCACAGGGGGTCTGAAAAACTGTTTTTT CASSHPHRGSEKLFF
TRBJ1-3 - - TRBV7-2 TGTGCCAGCAGCTTAGACAGATACTCTGGAAACACCATATATTTT CASSLDRYSGNTIYF
TRBJ1-2 - - TRBV5-4 TGTGCCAGCAGCACCAGGGGCAACTATGGCTACACCTTC CASSTRGNYGYTF
TRBJ1-2 TRBD1 once TRBV2 TGTGCCGGACAACAGGGGACCGGTGGCTACACCTTC CAGQQGTGGYTF
TRBJ2-2 - - TRBV5-6 TGTGCCAGCAGGCGTGAGGCGGCGAACACCGGGGAGCTGTTTTTT CASRREAANTGELFF